This T cell receptor beta chain was sequenced in a study of cytomegalovirus exposure and HLA in healthy donors. The study, taken as a whole, reports: Overall, around 160 TCR beta chains were annotated as cytomegalovirus-associated. A missense variant in DCLRE1C was later tied to TCR beta V- and J-gene trimming. Among the most significant clusters, several appeared linked to common viral pathogens in a later analysis.

PCR used 60 Vbeta primers and 13 Jbeta primers. TCRdb keeps only in-frame clones here, not all; method: immunoSEQ multiplex PCR. The sample lists 150,000 to 200,000 clones; 80% to 90% were seen once. This clone is a singleton in its sample. No antigen is known for it. Among the donors, all were healthy bone marrow donors. The germline gives CDR1 SGHRS, CDR2 YFSETQ. This CDR3 contains 18 residues. Germline trimming cut 0 bases from V and 5 bases from J; bases unmatched to any gene: 12. V and J are TRBV5-1 and TRBJ2-5; TRBD2 matches at 11 bases. The sample was PBMCs. The clonotype comes from a man in his late teens or twenties in good health and CMV-seronegative. This CDR3 is CASSLALAGGRAGETQYF. The CDR3 nucleotides are TGCGCCAGCAGCTTGGCCCTAGCGGGAGGTCGGGCTGGGGAGACCCAGTACTTC.